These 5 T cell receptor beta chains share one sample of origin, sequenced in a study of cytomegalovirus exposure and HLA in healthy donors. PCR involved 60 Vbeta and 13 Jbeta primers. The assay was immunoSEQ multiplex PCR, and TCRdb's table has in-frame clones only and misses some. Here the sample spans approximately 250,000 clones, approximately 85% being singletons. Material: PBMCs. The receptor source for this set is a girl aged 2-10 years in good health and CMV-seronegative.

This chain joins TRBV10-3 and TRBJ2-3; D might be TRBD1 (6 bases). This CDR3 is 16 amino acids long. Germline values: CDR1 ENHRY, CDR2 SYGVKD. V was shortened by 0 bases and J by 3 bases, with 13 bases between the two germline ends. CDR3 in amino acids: CAISESGRGRTDTQYF. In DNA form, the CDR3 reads TGTGCCATCAGTGAGTCGGGCAGGGGTAGGACAGATACGCAGTATTTT.

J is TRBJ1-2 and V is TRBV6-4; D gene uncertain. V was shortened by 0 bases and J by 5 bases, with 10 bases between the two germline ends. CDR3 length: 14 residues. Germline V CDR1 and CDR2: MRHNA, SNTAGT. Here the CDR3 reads CASSDSNWAYGYTF. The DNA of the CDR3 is TGTGCCAGCAGTGACTCGAATTGGGCTTATGGCTACACCTTC.

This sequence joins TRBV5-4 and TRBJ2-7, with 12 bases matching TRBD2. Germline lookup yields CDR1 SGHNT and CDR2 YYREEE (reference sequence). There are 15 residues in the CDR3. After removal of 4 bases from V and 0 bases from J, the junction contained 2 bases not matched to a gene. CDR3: CASSQTSGGSYEQYF. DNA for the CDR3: TGTGCCAGCAGCCAGACTAGCGGGGGCTCCTACGAGCAGTACTTC.

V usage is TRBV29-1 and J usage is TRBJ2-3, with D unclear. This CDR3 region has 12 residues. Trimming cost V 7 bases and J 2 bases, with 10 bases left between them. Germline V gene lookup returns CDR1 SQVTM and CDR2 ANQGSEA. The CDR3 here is CSGRQATDTQYF. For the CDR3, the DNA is TGCAGCGGAAGACAAGCCACAGATACGCAGTATTTT.

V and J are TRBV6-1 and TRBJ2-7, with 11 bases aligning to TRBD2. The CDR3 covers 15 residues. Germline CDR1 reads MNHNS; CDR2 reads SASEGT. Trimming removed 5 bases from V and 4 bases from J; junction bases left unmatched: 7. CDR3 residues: CASSLILAGGYEQYF. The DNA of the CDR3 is TGTGCCAGCAGTCTGATCTTAGCGGGAGGGTACGAGCAGTACTTC.